One sample yielded the 16 T cell receptor beta chains listed below, sequenced in a study of T cell repertoires in cytomegalovirus infection (dated by TCRdb to between 2019 and 2020). Sequencing took place on an Illumina HiSeq 1500. TCRdb redid the processing of the public reads, applying fastp at Q25 and MiXCR, and retained in-frame beta chains. When rows share a CDR3 protein, they turn into one entry using the most common DNA and genes. The sample table contains hundreds of thousands of distinct CDR3 sequences; only one count was recorded for around 10% of them. The biggest ten clones account for 9.5% to 13% of the sample. The sequenced sample was PBMCs. The source is a human donor in good health (CMV status not recorded). Some clones in this sample may be carry-over from other donors' samples.

This clonotype appeared many times. The rearrangement links TRBV7-6 to TRBJ2-2; 7 positions agree with TRBD1. CDR1 is SGHVS, CDR2 FNYEAQ, per germline. The CDR3 contains 17 residues. With V trimmed by 6 bases and J by 4 bases, 14 bases remained unmatched. CDR3 in amino acids: CASSSQGLGVTTGELFF. DNA for the CDR3: TGTGCCAGCAGTTCACAGGGGCTGGGAGTAACCACCGGGGAGCTGTTTTTT.

This clonotype was detected ten times or more. This chain uses TRBV10-3 with TRBJ2-7; TRBD2 aligns across 15 bases. The trim removed 10 bases at V and 0 bases at J, leaving 10 bases unmatched. Germline-derived CDR1 and CDR2 are ENHRY and SYGVKD. This CDR3 is 17 amino acids long. The CDR3 DNA sequence: TGTGCCACCCAACGGACTAGCGGGGGGGCCAGCTCCTACGAGCAGTACTTC. It yields the protein CATQRTSGGASSYEQYF.

The chain is built from TRBV9 and TRBJ2-1; TRBD2 matches at 8 bases. V shed 0 bases, J shed 3 bases, and the junction held 2 bases outside the gene matches. The CDR3 loop spans 15 amino acids. Germline V gives CDR1 SGDLS, CDR2 YYNGEE. The CDR3 reads CASSVVAGFYNEQFF. In DNA form, the CDR3 reads TGTGCCAGCAGCGTAGTAGCGGGGTTCTACAATGAGCAGTTCTTC.

The sample holds many counts of this clonotype. The V gene is TRBV6-5, the J gene TRBJ1-2; TRBD1 matches at 7 bases. This CDR3 spans 13 amino acids. CDR1 is MNHEY, CDR2 SVGAGI, per germline. V lost 4 bases and J lost 3; bases outside the gene matches: 2. The CDR3 nucleotides are TGTGCCAGCAGTTCCACAGGGGACTATGGCTACACCTTC. Translating gives CASSSTGDYGYTF.

This clonotype was detected ten times or more. The chain has TRBV2 and TRBJ1-2; D uncertain. Germline V lookup: CDR1 SNHLY, CDR2 FYNNEI. The CDR3 length is 14 residues. Trimming stripped 4 bases from V and 8 bases from J, with 17 bases between. The CDR3 loop is CASSALGRAGGYTF. The CDR3 nucleotides are TGTGCCAGCAGTGCCCTGGGGAGGGCGGGAGGCTACACCTTC.

The chain links TRBV6-1 to TRBJ1-2, with D possibly matching TRBD1 (6 bases). Trimming left V 2 bases short and J 4 bases short, with 14 bases between. This CDR3 region has 15 residues. Germline CDR1 MNHNS, CDR2 SASEGT. The CDR3 coding sequence is TGTGCCAGCAGTGAAAGGGGGGGGGGGGCCTATGGCTACACCTTC. Its translation is CASSERGGGAYGYTF.

The CDR3 loop is CATSITGGEGTQYF. CDR3 DNA: TGTGCCACCAGTATTACAGGAGGTGAGGGGACCCAGTACTTC. The chain recombines TRBV24-1 with TRBJ2-5; perhaps D is TRBD1 or TRBD2 (5 bases each). The germline CDR1 and CDR2 sequences are KGHDR and SFDVKD. V gave up 6 bases and J gave up 7 bases, with 17 bases separating them. This CDR3 is 14 amino acids long.

This clonotype was detected ten times or more. This chain links TRBV9 with TRBJ2-3; D is tentatively TRBD1 or TRBD2 (6 bases each). With 6 bases removed from V and 2 bases from J, the gap between germline ends came to 13 bases. Germline CDR1 and CDR2: SGDLS and YYNGEE. The CDR3 extends over 14 amino acids. The CDR3 sequence: CASTWGADTDTQYF. The CDR3 nucleotides read TGTGCCAGCACCTGGGGGGCAGACACAGATACGCAGTATTTT.

This clonotype was recorded once. Since a much larger clone is just one base distant, this may be a read error. The gene calls are TRBV11-1 and TRBJ1-1; possibly TRBD1 for D (5 bases). The germline V gene encodes CDR1 SGHAT and CDR2 FQDESV (reference sequence). The CDR3 has 14 residues. The V gene lost 3 bases and the J gene lost 10 bases, with 18 bases spanning the gap. CDR3 DNA sequence: TGTGCCAGCAGCTTGAGAACAGGCGCAATTGTAGCTTTCTTT. This translates into CASSLRTGAIVAFF.

This clonotype has ten or more counts. J is TRBJ1-4 and V is TRBV6-1; 7 bases are shared with TRBD1. CDR1 is MNHNS and CDR2 is SASEGT in the germline V gene. The trim removed 6 bases at V and 4 bases at J, leaving 14 bases unmatched. The CDR3 spans 17 residues. The CDR3 DNA is TGTGCCAGCAGCCGGGACAGCGCAACGCCTCGTAATGAAAAACTGTTTTTT. The encoded protein is CASSRDSATPRNEKLFF.

Here the CDR3 reads CASSIRGLAGTTSYNEQFF. The CDR3 DNA is TGTGCCAGTAGTATTAGGGGACTAGCGGGAACCACTTCCTACAATGAGCAGTTCTTC. The V call is TRBV19, the J call TRBJ2-1; 13 bases are a match to TRBD2. Trimming cost V 3 bases and J 1 base; bases outside gene matches: 9. The V gene's germline CDR1 is LNHDA and CDR2 SQIVND (reference sequence). CDR3 size: 19 residues.

The V and J genes are TRBV20-1 and TRBJ2-1, with 11 positions matching TRBD2. Germline V lookup: CDR1 DFQATT, CDR2 SNEGSKA (reference sequence). The CDR3 covers 14 residues. V dropped 6 bases and J dropped 3; count of bases not matched to a gene: 4. CDR3 in amino acids: CSAGTSGLYNEQFF. Here the CDR3 DNA reads TGCAGTGCGGGGACTAGCGGACTCTACAATGAGCAGTTCTTC.

This clonotype was detected ten times or more. The chain is built from TRBV12-3 or TRBV12-4 and TRBJ2-3; no clear D. Trimming left V 0 bases short and J 4 bases short, with 8 bases between. The CDR3 has 14 residues. The CDR3 bases are TGTGCCAGCAGTTTAGCCCGCTCCGCAGATACGCAGTATTTT. It yields the protein CASSLARSADTQYF.

The V gene is TRBV11-2, the J gene TRBJ2-1; 8 nucleotides match TRBD2. V shed 1 base and J 9 bases; nucleotides not matched to a gene: 11. This CDR3 spans 16 amino acids. The germline CDR1 and CDR2 sequences are SGHAT and FQNNGV. The CDR3 DNA reads as TGTGCCAGCAGCTTAGTGGCGGGAGGAGATTTGAGTGAGCAGTTCTTC. It specifies CASSLVAGGDLSEQFF.

This chain uses TRBV12-3 or TRBV12-4 with TRBJ1-2; no reliable D call. The CDR3 is 15 amino acids. Trimming shortened V by 1 base and J by 4 bases, and 13 bases separated the two germline ends. The CDR3 nucleotides are TGTGCCAGCAGTTTAGGGGGATTCGGAGCCTATGGCTACACCTTC. This encodes CASSLGGFGAYGYTF.

This rearrangement joins TRBV5-5 to TRBJ2-7; 12 positions agree with TRBD2. This CDR3 contains 16 residues. Germline CDR1 is SGHKS and CDR2 is YYEKEE (reference sequence). V lost 4 bases to trimming and J lost 6 bases; unmatched junction nucleotides: 11. In DNA, the CDR3 is TGTGCCAGCAGCCCCAGGACTAGCGGGACTCCTGGCGAGCAGTACTTC. It yields the protein CASSPRTSGTPGEQYF.